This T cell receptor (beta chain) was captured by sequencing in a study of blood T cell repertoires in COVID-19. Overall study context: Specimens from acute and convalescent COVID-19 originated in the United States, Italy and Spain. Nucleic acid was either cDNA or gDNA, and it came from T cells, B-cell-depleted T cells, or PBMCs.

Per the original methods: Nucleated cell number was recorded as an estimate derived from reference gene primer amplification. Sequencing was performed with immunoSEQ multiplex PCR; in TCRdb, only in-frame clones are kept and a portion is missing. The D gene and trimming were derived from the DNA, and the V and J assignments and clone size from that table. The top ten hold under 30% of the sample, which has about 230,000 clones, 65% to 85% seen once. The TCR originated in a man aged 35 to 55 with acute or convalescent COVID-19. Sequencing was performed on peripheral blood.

The CDR3 is CSAPGLQNTEAFF. DNA of the CDR3: TGCAGCGCTCCAGGGCTTCAGAACACTGAAGCTTTCTTT. J is TRBJ1-1 and V is TRBV29-1, with D possibly matching TRBD1 (5 bases). The germline V gene has CDR1 SQVTM and CDR2 ANQGSEA. V lost 7 bases and J lost 1, with 13 bases in between. This CDR3 has 13 residues.